Sequencing of this TCR beta chain was carried out in a study of CD8+ T cells in alopecia areata. Study-wide context: Treatment with tofacitinib (6 to 18 months) was followed by 6 months off drug. Affected scalp percentage determined the severity score of treated patients.

Sequencing relied on a cDNA template that was reverse transcribed from extracted RNA. Assay: immunoSEQ multiplex PCR; the TCRdb copy retains only in-frame clones and omits some. The sample yields 180,000 or so clones, 58% seen once. The CDR3 length is 18 residues. Germline V gives CDR1 MDHEN, CDR2 SYDVKM. V trimming: 8 bases; J trimming: 0 bases; junction bases outside the gene matches: 13. Stated treatment: oral pan-JAK inhibitor, 5-10 mg twice daily. In alopecia areata patients, both lesional scalp punch biopsies and peripheral blood were collected. The authors sorted CD4+ and CD8+ T cells from PBMCs.

This clonotype was sampled from a human donor with alopecia areata. The rearrangement joins TRBV28 to TRBJ2-3; 11 nucleotides match TRBD2. Sequencing was performed on CD4+ T cells sorted from blood, taken at week 24, from a patient treated with tofacitinib. CDR3 amino acids: CASYPGTSGTESTDTQYF. The CDR3 nucleotides read TGTGCCAGCTATCCTGGGACTAGCGGAACGGAAAGCACAGATACGCAGTATTTT. Looking up the rest from reference TRBV28 and TRBJ2-3 gives the full variable domain: DVKVTQSSRYLVKRTGEKVFLECVQDMDHENMFWYRQDPGLGLRLIYFSYDVKMKEKGDIPEGYSVSREKKERFSLILESASTNQTSMYLCASYPGTSGTESTDTQYFGPGTRLTVL.